The 10 T cell receptor beta chains given below trace back to one sample, sequenced in a study of blood T cell repertoires in COVID-19. Sequencing used immunoSEQ multiplex PCR; TCRdb keeps in-frame clones, though not all of them. The sample holds 83,000 or so clones; roughly three quarters are singletons and the top ten take approximately 10%. Sequencing input: peripheral blood. The receptors here all came from a woman aged 80 or over with acute or convalescent COVID-19.

The chain is built from TRBV2 and TRBJ1-2, with 7 bases fitting TRBD1. This CDR3 has 12 amino acids. V shed 8 bases, J shed 4 bases, and the junction held 4 bases outside the gene matches. Germline values: CDR1 SNHLY, CDR2 FYNNEI. CDR3 nucleotides: TGTGCCAGCGGAAGGACAGGCTATGGCTACACCTTC. The encoded protein is CASGRTGYGYTF. Full variable domain (missing parts from reference TRBV2 and TRBJ1-2): EPEVTQTPSHQVTQMGQEVILRCVPISNHLYFYWYRQILGQKVEFLVSFYNNEISEKSEIFDDQFSVERPDGSNFTLKIRSTKLEDSAMYFCASGRTGYGYTFGSGTRLTVV.

V and J are TRBV27 and TRBJ2-7, with 12 bases fitting TRBD1. From germline, CDR1 is MNHEY and CDR2 SMNVEV (reference sequence). V shed 5 bases and J 3 bases; nucleotides not matched to a gene: 5. This CDR3 is 15 amino acids long. The CDR3 protein is CASSIGTGGNYEQYF. The CDR3 region has the DNA TGTGCCAGCAGTATTGGGACAGGGGGCAACTACGAGCAGTACTTC.

This clone appeared a few times. The chain uses TRBV28 and TRBJ1-5; 9 bases align to TRBD1. The J segment lost 6 bases and the V segment lost 6 bases, leaving 9 bases of the junction unmatched. The CDR3 covers 15 residues. Germline CDR1 is MDHEN and CDR2 is SYDVKM. CDR3 nucleotide sequence: TGTGCCAGCAGACAGCCGGGACAGGGAAGTCAGCCCCAGCATTTT. It encodes CASRQPGQGSQPQHF.

The sample holds one count of this clone. The chain uses TRBV6-5 and TRBJ2-3, with 10 positions matching TRBD2. From germline, CDR1 is MNHEY and CDR2 SVGAGI. After removal of 0 bases from V and 4 bases from J, the junction contained 4 bases not matched to a gene. There are 16 residues in the CDR3. As DNA, the CDR3 is TGTGCCAGCAGTTACTCGCCTAGCGGGGGCGCAGATACGCAGTATTTT. This codes for CASSYSPSGGADTQYF.

The genes are TRBV30 and TRBJ2-3; TRBD2 aligns across 7 bases. The CDR3 sequence is 18 residues long. V gave up 0 bases and J gave up 0 bases; unmatched junction bases: 12. Germline lookup yields CDR1 GTSNPN and CDR2 SVGIG (reference sequence). The CDR3 coding sequence is TGTGCCTGGAGTGTACGCCTTACTAGCGATGCTAGCACAGATACGCAGTATTTT. Residues: CAWSVRLTSDASTDTQYF.

In this sample, this clone turned up once. CDR3 sequence (DNA): TGTGCCAGCAGCCAAGATGGGACAGGGGGTGCATATGGCTACACCTTC. The encoded protein is CASSQDGTGGAYGYTF. This chain connects TRBV4-2 to TRBJ1-2, with TRBD1 matching 11 bases. V lost 0 bases to trimming and J lost 5 bases; unmatched junction nucleotides: 5. The germline CDR1 and CDR2 sequences are LGHNA and YNFKEQ. The CDR3 contains 16 residues.

The chain recombines TRBV9 with TRBJ2-1, with 14 bases identical to TRBD2. V shed 3 bases, J shed 4 bases, and the junction held 3 bases outside the gene matches. This CDR3 spans 16 amino acids. Germline lookup yields CDR1 SGDLS and CDR2 YYNGEE. In DNA form, the CDR3 reads TGTGCCAGCAGCGCCCGACTAGCGGGAGGGTACAATGAGCAGTTCTTC. This gives the protein CASSARLAGGYNEQFF. Full variable domain (remainder filled in from reference TRBV9 and TRBJ2-1): DSGVTQTPKHLITATGQRVTLRCSPRSGDLSVYWYQQSLDQGLQFLIQYYNGEERAKGNILERFSAQQFPDLHSELNLSSLELGDSALYFCASSARLAGGYNEQFFGPGTRLTVL.

The chain links TRBV29-1 to TRBJ1-2, with D unclear. Germline V CDR1 and CDR2: SQVTM, ANQGSEA. V was clipped by 3 bases and J by 4 bases, with 6 bases between them. The CDR3 runs to 11 residues. The CDR3 DNA reads as TGCAGCGTTGACGGTCTCTATGGCTACACCTTC. It is translated as CSVDGLYGYTF.

The genes are TRBV6-5 and TRBJ2-3; a weak D match, TRBD1 (6 bases). The CDR3 sequence is 15 residues long. The V and J ends lost 0 bases and 3 bases respectively, with 10 bases between them. Germline V gene data show CDR1 as MNHEY and CDR2 as SVGAGI. The CDR3 here is CASSYSWQGTDTQYF. The DNA for the CDR3 is TGTGCCAGCAGTTACTCCTGGCAGGGGACAGATACGCAGTATTTT.

There are a few counts of this clone. The V and J genes are TRBV11-2 and TRBJ1-5; D uncertain. V lost 0 bases and J lost 5, with 8 bases in between. Germline values: CDR1 SGHAT, CDR2 FQNNGV. CDR3 size: 14 residues. In DNA form, the CDR3 reads TGTGCCAGCAGCTTAGATCCCGGGTATCAGCCCCAGCATTTT. It is translated as CASSLDPGYQPQHF.